This TCR beta chain originates from a study of T-cell reconstitution after alpha-beta-depleted transplantation in children. Study-level results: Reportedly, alpha-beta T cells present about two months post-transplant originated from several hundred expanded clones of graft origin.

Unique molecular identifiers were used in preparing the TCRbeta library. Via MiXCR, TCRdb re-called the PCR reads, giving one row per CDR3 protein. The table shows a few hundred thousand distinct CDR3 sequences, with roughly a quarter occurring only once. On this clonotype: Its antigen is still unknown.

This CDR3 is built from 16 residues. V gave up 2 bases and J gave up 5 bases; unmatched junction bases: 9. Germline CDR1 is DFQATT and CDR2 is SNEGSKA (reference sequence). This receptor was obtained from a female patient aged 2-15 years who had a stem cell transplant for congenital amegakaryocytic thrombocytopenia, so the T cells may come from the graft donor. The sample was PBMCs, mostly from graft donor cells, taken 360 days after TCRalphabeta/CD19-depleted stem cell transplant. The V call is TRBV20-1, the J call TRBJ2-1; TRBD2 matches at 10 bases. This chain's CDR3 is CSARPRLAGANNEQFF. For the CDR3, the DNA is TGCAGTGCTAGACCGAGACTAGCGGGCGCCAACAATGAGCAGTTCTTC.